This TCR beta chain was retrieved from a study of cytomegalovirus exposure and HLA in healthy donors. The PCR employed 60 Vbeta primers together with 13 Jbeta primers. TCRdb keeps only in-frame clones here, not all; method: immunoSEQ multiplex PCR. The table shows fewer than 110,000 clones, with 82% occurring only once. Sequenced sample: PBMCs. This receptor was taken from a man younger than 40 in good health and CMV-seropositive.

The CDR3 DNA sequence: TGTGCCAGCAGTGAAAAGGGTGGAACGGGAGGCTCCTACAATGAGCAGTTCTTC. The encoded protein is CASSEKGGTGGSYNEQFF. J is TRBJ2-1 and V is TRBV6-1; the match to TRBD2 covers 7 bases. Losses at the gene ends were 2 bases for V and 0 bases for J; bases not matched to a gene: 10. The CDR3 has 18 amino acids. The germline V gene encodes CDR1 MNHNS and CDR2 SASEGT.